This TCR beta chain was profiled in a study of early T cells in non-severe SARS-CoV-2 infection. Of note for this clonotype: Its matching antigen is unknown. Sequence at one end of the junction differs from germline and may be a read error.

The CDR3 has 16 residues. Looked up from germline, CDR1 is SGHRS and CDR2 is YFSETQ. Study-level results: Comparison of clonotypes with VDJdb favored anti-spike CD8 responses while missing private and CD4 specificities.

Researchers tagged individual cDNA molecules with unique molecular identifiers. MiXCR was run by TCRdb on the 5' RACE reads, yielding one entry per CDR3 protein. Here the sample spans approximately 56,000 distinct CDR3 sequences, roughly a tenth being singletons. The sequence came from an adult who was a healthcare worker with PCR-confirmed SARS-CoV-2 infection or an uninfected control (not recorded which). This chain uses TRBV5-1 with TRBJ1-6, with a weak D call TRBD1 (6 bases). The sample was whole blood. The CDR3 DNA sequence: TGCGCCAGCAGCTTGGTGGACAGATTCTATAATTCACCCCTCCATTTT. Its translation: CASSLVDRFYNSPLHF.